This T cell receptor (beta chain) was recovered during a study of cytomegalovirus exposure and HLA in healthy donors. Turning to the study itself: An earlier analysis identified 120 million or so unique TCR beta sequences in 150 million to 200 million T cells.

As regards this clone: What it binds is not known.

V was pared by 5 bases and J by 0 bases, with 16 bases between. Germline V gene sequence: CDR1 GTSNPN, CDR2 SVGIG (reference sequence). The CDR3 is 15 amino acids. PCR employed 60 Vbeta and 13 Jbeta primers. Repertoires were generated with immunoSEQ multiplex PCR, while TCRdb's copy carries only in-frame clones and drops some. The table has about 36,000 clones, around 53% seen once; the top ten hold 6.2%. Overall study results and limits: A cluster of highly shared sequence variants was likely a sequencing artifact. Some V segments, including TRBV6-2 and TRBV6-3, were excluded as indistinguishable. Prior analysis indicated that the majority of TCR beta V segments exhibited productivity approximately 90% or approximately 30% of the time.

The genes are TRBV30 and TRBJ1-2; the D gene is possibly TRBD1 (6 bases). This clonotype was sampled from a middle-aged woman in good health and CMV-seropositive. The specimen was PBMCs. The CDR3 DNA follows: TGTGCCTGGTTCAAACAAAGGACAGCTAACTATGGCTACACCTTC. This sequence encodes CAWFKQRTANYGYTF. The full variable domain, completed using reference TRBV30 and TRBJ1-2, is SQTIHQWPATLVQPVGSPLSLECTVEGTSNPNLYWYRQAAGRGLQLLFYSVGIGQISSEVPQNLSASRPQDRQFILSSKKLLLSDSGFYLCAWFKQRTANYGYTFGSGTRLTVV.